The 7 T cell receptor beta chains listed next were all sequenced from one sample in a study of blood T cells in healthy people across ages. Using a J-beta primer mix together with a sample-barcoded 5' primer, a second PCR was run for about 7 to 12 cycles. TCRdb passed the 5' RACE reads through MiXCR, listing each CDR3 protein once. The table lists around 900,000 distinct CDR3 sequences, 25% to 30% of them singletons. The sample taken for sequencing was blood. The receptors originated from a woman older than 75 in good health.

As concerns this clonotype: This may come from a read error, since a much larger clone is one base off. This chain joins TRBV7-2 and TRBJ2-1; D is perhaps TRBD1 (6 bases). This CDR3 has 14 residues. Germline V lookup: CDR1 SGHTA, CDR2 FQGNSA. Trimming removed 4 bases at V and 13 bases at J, with 20 bases between. This CDR3 is CASSSQESGETQFF. CDR3 in DNA: TGTGCCAGCAGCTCACAAGAATCAGGGGAGACCCAGTTCTTC.

There are a few counts of this clonotype. J is TRBJ2-3 and V is TRBV11-3; 9 bases agree with TRBD1. Germline V CDR1 and CDR2: SGHNT, YENEEA. This CDR3 region has 16 residues. With V trimmed by 6 bases and J by 4 bases, 11 bases remained unmatched. The CDR3 nucleotides are TGTGCCAGCAGTCTGTCCGGGACAGGGAGCGCAGATACGCAGTATTTT. Encoded protein: CASSLSGTGSADTQYF.

This chain connects TRBV7-8 to TRBJ2-2; the D call may be TRBD1 or TRBD2 (6 bases each). V was clipped by 5 bases and J by 0 bases, with 25 bases between them. CDR3 size: 20 residues. CDR1 is SGHVS, CDR2 FQNEAQ, per germline. This chain's CDR3 is CASSPSLGWRGATNTGELFF. In DNA, the CDR3 is TGTGCCAGCAGCCCCTCCTTAGGGTGGAGGGGGGCCACGAACACCGGGGAGCTGTTTTTT.

This clonotype was counted a few times. This may stem from a read error, because a much larger clone lies one nucleotide away. Here the CDR3 reads CASSLGLAEGGRTDTQYF. The DNA of the CDR3 is TGCGCCAGCAGCTTGGGACTGGCGGAGGGGGGCCGCACAGATACGCAGTATTTT. The rearrangement links TRBV5-1 to TRBJ2-3, with D perhaps matching TRBD1 or TRBD2 (6 bases each). This CDR3 comprises 18 residues. The germline CDR1 and CDR2 sequences are SGHRS and YFSETQ. Trimming shortened V by 0 bases and J by 1 base, and 18 bases separated the two germline ends.

This clonotype was detected ten times or more. This chain links TRBV7-2 with TRBJ2-2; D is uncertain. CDR1 is SGHTA, CDR2 FQGNSA, per germline. CDR3 length: 13 amino acids. V was shortened by 4 bases and J by 5 bases, with 8 bases between the two germline ends. CDR3 sequence reads: CASSSIRTGELFF. The CDR3 DNA reads as TGTGCCAGCAGCTCCATTAGGACCGGGGAGCTGTTTTTT.

Remarks on this clonotype: A read error may be the cause here, since a much bigger clone is one base away. The chain links TRBV7-2 to TRBJ2-1; D is unclear. The CDR3 is made up of 13 amino acids. The V and J ends lost 4 bases and 12 bases respectively, with 16 bases between them. The germline CDR1 and CDR2 sequences are SGHTA and FQGNSA. This CDR3 reads CASSSLYNSGQFF. Here the CDR3 DNA reads TGTGCCAGCAGCTCGCTATATAATAGTGGGCAGTTCTTC.

This clonotype was found a few times. This may be a read error: a much more frequent sequence differs by one nucleotide. The chain couples TRBV7-9 to TRBJ2-1, with TRBD2 matching over 8 bases. The germline CDR1 and CDR2 sequences are SEHNR and FQNEAQ (reference sequence). Germline trimming cut 5 bases from V and 10 bases from J; bases unmatched to any gene: 10. The CDR3 runs to 14 residues. Written as DNA, the CDR3 is TGTGCCAGCAGCGCCGGGGGGGGTCACAGCGAGCAGTTCTTC. It is translated as CASSAGGGHSEQFF.